This section outlines one T cell receptor beta chain sequence together with its context. Antigen: not known. Using immunoSEQ multiplex PCR, the repertoire was profiled, and TCRdb retains in-frame clones only, with some absent. The table includes millions of clones, roughly 96% detected once. Trimming at V came to 7 bases and at J to 4 bases, leaving 11 bases not matched to a gene. The CDR3 has 16 residues. Germline lookup yields CDR1 SEHNR and CDR2 FQNEAQ (reference sequence). These data are taken from a study of shared clonotypes between healthy human individuals. Findings of the study overall: Non-shared clonotypes had lower generation probabilities than those shared by all four donors.

This chain uses TRBV7-9 with TRBJ2-3, with TRBD2 matching over 10 bases. This TCR came from a man aged 18 to 35 in good health. Specimen: naive CD4+ T cells sorted from blood. Subset defined: CD45RA+ positively selected. The CDR3 DNA sequence: TGTGCCAGCAACCCCTGGAGTAGCGGGAGGCCAGATACGCAGTATTTT. Its translation is CASNPWSSGRPDTQYF.